What follows describes a single T cell receptor beta chain. Generated by immunoSEQ multiplex PCR, the TCRdb table keeps only in-frame clones and is missing some. The sample has 250,000 to 400,000 clones, around 90% seen once. The data originate from a study of blood T cell repertoires in COVID-19. Looking at the study overall: The analysed material was cDNA or gDNA that came from T cells, B-cell-depleted T cells, or PBMCs.

This CDR3 is built from 16 residues. J gave up 2 bases and V 6 bases, and 10 bases lay outside the gene matches. The germline CDR1 and CDR2 sequences are ENHRY and SYGVKD. The origin of this receptor is a woman in her thirties with COVID-19, enrolled during active disease. Sequenced input: peripheral blood. The rearrangement links TRBV10-3 to TRBJ1-2; 9 bases agree with TRBD1. CDR3: CAIRSPGTGRNYGYTF. CDR3 nucleotide sequence: TGTGCCATCAGGAGTCCCGGGACAGGGAGGAACTATGGCTACACCTTC.